This passage covers 10 T cell receptor beta chains from one sample sequenced in a study of beta chain features in type 1 diabetes. Study findings and constraints: There was a moderate but significant shortening of TCRB CDR3s in all four CD4+ subsets of Type 1 diabetes patients.

What these receptors recognize is not known. What was sequenced were expressed TCRB transcripts, since all of the isolated RNA had been reverse transcribed. Generated by immunoSEQ multiplex PCR, the TCRdb table keeps only in-frame clones and is missing some. The sample includes 250,000 to 300,000 clones, approximately 25% seen only once; the top ten take 0.012%. Sequencing input: naive CD4+ T cells from blood. The receptors stem from a woman between 25 and 40 years old with type 1 diabetes.

This chain joins TRBV7-9 and TRBJ2-3; 8 nucleotides align to TRBD2. CDR1 and CDR2 (germline): SEHNR, FQNEAQ (reference sequence). There are 18 residues in the CDR3. V lost 2 bases, J lost 3 bases, and 13 bases stayed unmatched. Here the CDR3 reads CASSLWFGRALGTDTQYF. CDR3 DNA sequence: TGTGCCAGCAGCTTATGGTTCGGGAGGGCCTTGGGGACAGATACGCAGTATTTT. Together with reference TRBV7-9 and TRBJ2-3, the CDR3 gives the full variable domain: DTGVSQNPRHKITKRGQNVTFRCDPISEHNRLYWYRQTLGQGPEFLTYFQNEAQLEKSRLLSDRFSAERPKGSFSTLEIQRTEQGDSAMYLCASSLWFGRALGTDTQYFGPGTRLTVL.

This clone was counted only a few times. The gene calls are TRBV2 and TRBJ2-7; possibly TRBD1 for D (5 bases). This CDR3 contains 14 residues. Germline V gene data show CDR1 as SNHLY and CDR2 as FYNNEI. V was cut by 3 bases and J by 0 bases, with 9 bases left in between. As DNA, the CDR3 is TGTGCCAGCAGTGATAAACAGGTCTCCTACGAGCAGTACTTC. Residues: CASSDKQVSYEQYF.

This clone has just a few counts. The chain combines TRBV5-6 with TRBJ2-5; D is uncertain. Germline CDR1 SGHDT, CDR2 YYEEEE. This CDR3 is 15 amino acids long. Trimming stripped 0 bases from V and 1 base from J, with 10 bases between. CDR3 sequence reads: CASSLVVVAQETQYF. DNA for the CDR3: TGTGCCAGCAGCTTGGTCGTGGTGGCCCAAGAGACCCAGTACTTC.

The chain uses TRBV30 and TRBJ1-3, with TRBD1 matching 7 bases. Germline CDR1 reads GTSNPN; CDR2 reads SVGIG (reference sequence). This CDR3 region has 13 residues. The V gene end was trimmed by 6 bases and the J gene end by 2 bases; junction bases not matched to a gene: 4. The DNA of the CDR3 is TGTGCCTGCGACAGGGTGGCTGGAAACACCATATATTTT. The encoded protein is CACDRVAGNTIYF.

In this sample, this clone turned up once. V and J are TRBV20-1 and TRBJ2-1; no firm D call. The CDR3 consists of 11 residues. The V gene lost 5 bases and the J gene lost 9 bases, with 11 bases spanning the gap. CDR1 and CDR2 (germline): DFQATT, SNEGSKA (reference sequence). Here the CDR3 reads CSAVNRVEQFF. The CDR3 DNA reads TGCAGTGCTGTTAACCGGGTTGAGCAGTTCTTC.

This rearrangement joins TRBV30 to TRBJ1-1, with 7 nucleotides matching TRBD1. This CDR3 region has 15 residues. Germline V gene data show CDR1 as GTSNPN and CDR2 as SVGIG (reference sequence). With 3 bases clipped from V and 3 bases from J, the junction kept 10 bases outside the gene matches. The chain's CDR3 is CAWRGGWDSHTEAFF. The CDR3 nucleotides read TGTGCCTGGAGGGGAGGATGGGACAGCCACACTGAAGCTTTCTTT.

This clone was observed a few times. This rearrangement joins TRBV30 to TRBJ1-4; weak D call: TRBD1 (5 bases). V lost 0 bases and J 8 bases, leaving 13 bases between the germline ends. Germline V lookup: CDR1 GTSNPN, CDR2 SVGIG (reference sequence). The CDR3 spans 14 residues. Written as DNA, the CDR3 is TGTGCCTGGAGTGTAGGGGTCCTGGGCGAAAAACTGTTTTTT. Its protein product is CAWSVGVLGEKLFF.

This clone was seen more than once but under ten times. Additional DNA sequences in this sample encode the identical CDR3. This chain connects TRBV5-1 to TRBJ2-1; 14 bases map to TRBD2. Germline V lookup: CDR1 SGHRS, CDR2 YFSETQ. Germline trimming cut 4 bases from V and 6 bases from J; bases unmatched to any gene: 3. This CDR3 region has 15 residues. CDR3 residues: CASSPGTSGSNEQFF. The CDR3 DNA reads as TGCGCCAGCAGCCCCGGGACTAGCGGGAGCAATGAGCAGTTCTTC.

The genes are TRBV5-1 and TRBJ2-1; tentative D call: TRBD2 (7 bases). V gave up 3 bases and J gave up 6 bases, with 19 bases separating them. This CDR3 contains 16 residues. Germline CDR1 and CDR2: SGHRS and YFSETQ. In DNA form, the CDR3 reads TGCGCCAGCAGCTCACGGGGGCAGAGGGAGGGCAATGAGCAGTTCTTC. As protein: CASSSRGQREGNEQFF.

This chain uses TRBV23-1 with TRBJ2-7, with TRBD1 identical over 7 bases. TRBV23-1 is marked as an open reading frame, function uncertain. Unmatched junction bases numbered 12, after V lost 6 bases and J lost 1 base. The length of the CDR3 is 16 residues. CDR3 bases: TGCGCCAGCAGCTTCCATCCCGGGACAGCTTCCTACGAGCAGTACTTC. It yields the protein CASSFHPGTASYEQYF.